A selection of T cell receptor beta chains follows, all from one sample in a study of cytomegalovirus exposure and HLA in healthy donors. Profiling relied on immunoSEQ multiplex PCR, and the TCRdb table lists in-frame clones only, not all of them. Here the sample spans 150,000 to 200,000 clones, 80% to 85% being singletons. Specimen: PBMCs. The receptor set was obtained from a male donor in good health and CMV-seronegative. CDR3s include the opening cysteine and the closing phenylalanine or tryptophan. The D gene is left open where the match is weak. Clone size is shown for a subset of rows, as once, few, many or a class of expanded clone.

DNA	CDR3	size	V	J	D
TGCAGCGTCCACCAAGGGACAGCGAACACTGAAGCTTTCTTT	CSVHQGTANTEAFF	few	TRBV29-1	TRBJ1-1	TRBD1
TGTGCCAGCAGCTTAGGACAGGGGACTTTCGGCTACACCTTC	CASSLGQGTFGYTF	NA	TRBV7-9	TRBJ1-2	TRBD1
TGCAGCGTTACCACAGGGGGCAATAATGGCTACACCTTC	CSVTTGGNNGYTF	few	TRBV29-1	TRBJ1-2	TRBD1
TGTGCCAGCAGCCCCGGGGGGCTCGTTAGCACAGATACGCAGTATTTT	CASSPGGLVSTDTQYF	NA	TRBV13	TRBJ2-3	NA
TGTGCCAGCAGCAAGACAGGGGGGACGAGAAAACTGTTTTTT	CASSKTGGTRKLFF	few	TRBV6-5	TRBJ1-4	TRBD1
TGTGCCAGCGAGAAGAACAATGAGCAGTTCTTC	CASEKNNEQFF	NA	TRBV2	TRBJ2-1	NA
TGTGCCAGCAGTAAGGAGCGGGGCACAGATACGCAGTATTTT	CASSKERGTDTQYF	NA	TRBV27	TRBJ2-3	NA
TGTGCCAGCAGCTTAGTCTTACAGAACACTGAAGCTTTCTTT	CASSLVLQNTEAFF	few	TRBV7-2	TRBJ1-1	NA
TGCGCCAGCAGCTTGGAACGGGGGGATAACTATGGCTACACCTTC	CASSLERGDNYGYTF	NA	TRBV5-1	TRBJ1-2	NA
TGTGCCAGCAGTTCGGGGACAGGGACAGCAGATACGCAGTATTTT	CASSSGTGTADTQYF	NA	TRBV27	TRBJ2-3	TRBD1
TGTGCCAGCAGCTTTACAGGGTACAATCAGCCCCAGCATTTT	CASSFTGYNQPQHF	NA	TRBV6-1	TRBJ1-5	NA
TGTGCCAGCAGCTCCAACAGTGGAAACACCATATATTTT	CASSSNSGNTIYF	NA	TRBV5-4	TRBJ1-3	NA
TGTGCCAGCAGCTTGGGGGGGCTGGTTGAAAAACTGTTTTTT	CASSLGGLVEKLFF	NA	TRBV7-9	TRBJ1-4	NA
TGTGCCAGCAGTGCGGAGTGGAACACTGAAGCTTTCTTT	CASSAEWNTEAFF	NA	TRBV2	TRBJ1-1	NA
TGCGCCAGCAGCCAATCGACTAAGGCCTGGTTCTCCTACGAGCAGTACTTC	CASSQSTKAWFSYEQYF	NA	TRBV4-3	TRBJ2-7	NA
TGTGCCAGCAGCTCGGGGAACAGGGGGGGTTTCAATCAGCCCCAGCATTTT	CASSSGNRGGFNQPQHF	few	TRBV5-8	TRBJ1-5	TRBD1
TGTGCCAGCAGTAATGGACTTGACTACGAGCAGTACTTC	CASSNGLDYEQYF	few	TRBV2	TRBJ2-7	NA
TGTGCCAGTAGTGTAGGGACAGGGCCAGCTTTCTTT	CASSVGTGPAFF	NA	TRBV19	TRBJ1-1	TRBD1
TGTGCCCAGACAGTTCTGGGCACAGATACGCAGTATTTT	CAQTVLGTDTQYF	few	TRBV2	TRBJ2-3	NA
TGTGCCAGCTCACCCGGGACAGGGGGTTACGAGCAGTACTTC	CASSPGTGGYEQYF	NA	TRBV18	TRBJ2-7	TRBD1
TGTGCCAGCTCAACGTACAGGGAATCCTCCTACGAGCAGTACTTC	CASSTYRESSYEQYF	NA	TRBV18	TRBJ2-7	NA
TGTGCCAGCAGTTTACGGCAGGTTATGGGCACCGGGGAGCTGTTTTTT	CASSLRQVMGTGELFF	NA	TRBV27	TRBJ2-2	NA
TGCGCCAGCAGCCAAGTCATAACTAACTCCTACGAGCAGTACTTC	CASSQVITNSYEQYF	NA	TRBV4-3	TRBJ2-7	NA
TGCGCCAGCAGCCCAACAGGGGGCACCGGGGAGCTGTTTTTT	CASSPTGGTGELFF	NA	TRBV10-1	TRBJ2-2	TRBD1
TGCGCCAGCCTCCAAACAGGGGCAGGCGGCAATCAGCCCCAGCATTTT	CASLQTGAGGNQPQHF	NA	TRBV4-1	TRBJ1-5	TRBD1
TGTGCCAGCAGATGGGGGACAGGGACTCAGCCCCAGCATTTT	CASRWGTGTQPQHF	NA	TRBV2	TRBJ1-5	TRBD1
TGTGCCTACACTCAGACAGGGATAGAAGCTTTCTTT	CAYTQTGIEAFF	NA	TRBV30	TRBJ1-1	TRBD1